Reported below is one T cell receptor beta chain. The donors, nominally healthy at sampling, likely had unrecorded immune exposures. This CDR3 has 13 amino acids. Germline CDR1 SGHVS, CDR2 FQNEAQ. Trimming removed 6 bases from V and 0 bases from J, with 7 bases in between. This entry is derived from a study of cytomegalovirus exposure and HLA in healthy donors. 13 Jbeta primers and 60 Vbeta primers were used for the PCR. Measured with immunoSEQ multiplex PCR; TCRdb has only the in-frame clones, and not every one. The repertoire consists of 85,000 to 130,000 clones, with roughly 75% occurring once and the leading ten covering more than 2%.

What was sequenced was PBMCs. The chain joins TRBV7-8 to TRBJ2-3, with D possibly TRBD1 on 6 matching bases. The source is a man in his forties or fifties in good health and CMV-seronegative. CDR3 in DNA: TGTGCCAGCAGTCAGGGGAGCACAGATACGCAGTATTTT. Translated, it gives CASSQGSTDTQYF.